This T cell receptor beta chain was recorded in a study of regulatory T cells in long-lasting Graves disease. Study-level information: Persistent cases were those of Graves' disease that involved over 5 years of antithyroid drugs with positive TSH receptor antibodies.

Concerning this clonotype: Antigen: not known.

Study-wide results and limits: Few sampled subjects may have lowered accuracy. Thyroid tissue went unexamined; only peripheral blood was analyzed.

iRepertoire HTBI primers and Arm-PCR of CDR3 regions built TCR beta libraries. TCRdb re-called the multiplex PCR reads with MiXCR, one entry per CDR3 protein. The sample gives about 470,000 distinct CDR3 sequences, around 21% of which show up once; 7% to 9.5% is in the top ten. Time point of the sample: persistent/refractory GD, antithyroid drugs over 5 years with positive TRAb. Construction of the TCR library relied on RNA isolated from PBMCs. EDTA tubes were used for drawing 8 to 9 milliliters of peripheral blood. CDR1 is SGHAT and CDR2 is FQNNGV in the germline V gene. This CDR3 contains 17 residues. V lost 2 bases to trimming and J lost 4 bases, with 17 bases between them.

The material was peripheral blood mononuclear cells (PBMCs), obtained when the disease was refractory, from a patient treated with antithyroid drugs. The sequence derives from a female donor with Graves disease. J is TRBJ2-2 and V is TRBV11-2, with D maybe TRBD1 (5 bases). CDR3 protein: CASSLTVGTDTTGELFF. DNA of the CDR3: TGTGCCAGCAGCTTAACGGTGGGAACGGACACCACCGGGGAGCTGTTTTTT.